The sample holds many counts of the clone carrying this T cell receptor (beta chain). Its target is unknown. The CDR3 regions of TCR beta were amplified from RNA transcripts. First-round RT-PCR of the TCR CDR3 relied on the HTBI primer set. TCRdb independently ran MiXCR on the multiplex PCR reads; one entry per CDR3 protein. The sample has around 430,000 distinct CDR3 sequences; more than 13% are singletons. This entry belongs to a study of T cells in Graves' hyperthyroidism and ophthalmopathy. The study's findings and limits: Researchers found most expanded thyroid clonotypes above 0.001 in blood as well. Stable hyperthyroidism was separated from ophthalmopathy by a model based on 13 V-J features. Model-based prediction identified ophthalmopathy a median 6.5 months prior to its onset.

The CDR3 covers 15 residues. V lost 5 bases to trimming and J lost 7 bases; unmatched junction nucleotides: 10. Fresh 10 ml peripheral blood yielded PBMCs. The receptor was isolated from a woman aged 25-40 years with Graves' hyperthyroidism. V usage is TRBV12-3 or TRBV12-4 and J usage is TRBJ1-5, with 8 bases identical to TRBD1. The material sequenced was blood. CDR3 region: CASSRQGRLRQPQHF. CDR3 nucleotide sequence: TGTGCCAGCAGTCGACAGGGGAGGCTTCGGCAGCCCCAGCATTTT.